The text below deals with one T cell receptor beta chain. Negatively enriched CD4+ T cells were divided by CD45RA into naive and memory. Trimming took 2 bases from V and 4 from J, leaving 15 bases between them. CDR1 is LNHNV and CDR2 is YYDKDF in the germline V gene (reference sequence). CDR3 size: 15 residues. These data belong to a study of shared clonotypes between healthy human individuals. Libraries were prepared by immunoSEQ multiplex PCR; TCRdb keeps only in-frame clonotypes and omits some of them. The sample shows about 2.4 million clones, approximately 92% of them seen only once. The sequencing sample was made of naive CD4+ T cells sorted from blood. Subset meaning: CD45RA+ positively selected. This chain connects TRBV15 to TRBJ2-7; tentative D call: TRBD2 (6 bases). The receptor comes from a man younger than 35 in good health. CDR3 DNA: TGTGCCACCAGCAGATCCGGGACTTTGGGTTACGAGCAGTACTTC. Translated, it gives CATSRSGTLGYEQYF.